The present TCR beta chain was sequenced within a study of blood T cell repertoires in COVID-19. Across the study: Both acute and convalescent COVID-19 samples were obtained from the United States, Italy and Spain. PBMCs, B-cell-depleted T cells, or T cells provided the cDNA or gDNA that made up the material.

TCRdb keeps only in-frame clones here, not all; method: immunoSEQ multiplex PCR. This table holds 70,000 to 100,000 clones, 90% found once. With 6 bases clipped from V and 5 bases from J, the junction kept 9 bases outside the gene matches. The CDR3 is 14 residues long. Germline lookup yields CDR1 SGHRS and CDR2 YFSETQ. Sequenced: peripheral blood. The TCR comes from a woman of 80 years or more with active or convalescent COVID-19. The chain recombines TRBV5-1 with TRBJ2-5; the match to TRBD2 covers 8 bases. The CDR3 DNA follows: TGCGCCAGCAACCCAGCGGGAGCAGGGGAGACCCAGTACTTC. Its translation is CASNPAGAGETQYF. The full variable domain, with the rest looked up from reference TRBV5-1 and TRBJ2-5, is KAGVTQTPRYLIKTRGQQVTLSCSPISGHRSVSWYQQTPGQGLQFLFEYFSETQRNKGNFPGRFSGRQFSNSRSEMNVSTLELGDSALYLCASNPAGAGETQYFGPGTRLLVL.